A selection of T cell receptor beta chains follows, all from one sample in a study of breast tumors, draining lymph nodes, adjacent tissues. TCRdb recomputed calls from the multiplex PCR reads with MiXCR, one row per CDR3 protein. The data hold under 80,000 distinct CDR3 sequences, with around two fifths observed a single time. The specimen sequenced was breast tumor tissue. These receptors were collected from a female donor with breast cancer. Some clones in this sample may be carry-over from other donors' samples. Both conserved end residues are part of each CDR3. Each record gives: V gene, clone size, J gene, D gene, CDR3 DNA, CDR3 protein. The D gene is left open where the match is weak. Some rows have no size entry. The others give once, few or many, or a class for an expanded clone.

TRBV7-2	many	TRBJ2-5	.	TGTGCCAGCAGCTTCTCTTCAGAAGAGACCCAGTACTTC	CASSFSSEETQYF
TRBV25-1	.	TRBJ1-6	.	TGTGCCAGCAGTGATCCAGGGACGGGGAATTCACCCCTCCACTTT	CASSDPGTGNSPLHF
TRBV7-9	many	TRBJ2-7	.	TGTGCCACCCTAGAGACAGCGGACTCCTACGAGCAGTACTTC	CATLETADSYEQYF
TRBV9	.	TRBJ2-6	.	TGTGCCAGCAGCGTAGACAGGACCTCTGGGGCCAACGTCCTGACTTTC	CASSVDRTSGANVLTF
TRBV3-1	.	TRBJ2-1	.	TGTGCCAGCAGCCAAAAGACCCAAACTAGTACGGGTTACAATGAGCAGTTCTTC	CASSQKTQTSTGYNEQFF
TRBV5-1	many	TRBJ2-3	TRBD1	TGCGCCAGCAGCACTAGGGACAGCTTGTTTCCAGATACGCAGTATTTT	CASSTRDSLFPDTQYF
TRBV16	.	TRBJ1-2	.	TGTGCCAGCAGCCAATCGAGCTATGGCTACACCTTC	CASSQSSYGYTF
TRBV15	.	TRBJ2-5	.	TGTGCCACCAGCAGAGATCGGGCTAGCCAAGAGACCCAGTACTTC	CATSRDRASQETQYF
TRBV7-3	few	TRBJ2-6	.	TGTGCCAGCAGGGACGGCAGCTCTGGGGCCAACGTCCTGACTTTC	CASRDGSSGANVLTF
TRBV6-6	many	TRBJ1-6	TRBD1	TGTGCCAGCAGTCACTCGAGGGCGACAGGGATGGATTCACCCCTCCACTTT	CASSHSRATGMDSPLHF
TRBV11-2	.	TRBJ2-2	.	TGTGCCAGCAGCTCCGGGATTGACACCGGGGAGCTGTTTTTT	CASSSGIDTGELFF
TRBV2	many	TRBJ1-1	.	TGTGCCAGCGATCAGAGGGCTCAGGCTTTCTTT	CASDQRAQAFF
TRBV28	.	TRBJ2-7	.	TGTGCCAGCAGTAAAGACAGCCTCCTCCACGAGCAGTACTTC	CASSKDSLLHEQYF
TRBV29-1	.	TRBJ2-5	.	TGCAGCGTTGTCCCAGCTGGGCAAGAGACCCAGTACTTC	CSVVPAGQETQYF
TRBV7-9	.	TRBJ2-3	.	TGTGCCAGCAGCTCAATGGGTGAAGATACGCAGTATTTT	CASSSMGEDTQYF
TRBV15	.	TRBJ1-5	TRBD1	TGTGCCACCAGTGACCCGGGACAGGGGGAGCGTCAGCCCCAGCATTTT	CATSDPGQGERQPQHF
TRBV6-5	.	TRBJ1-1	.	TGTGCCAGCAGTTACATGGAGGGGTGGGGGACTGAAGCTTTCTTT	CASSYMEGWGTEAFF
TRBV27	.	TRBJ1-2	TRBD1	TGTGCCAGCAGTTCGCGACCTCAGGGGGGGTACTATGGCTACACCTTC	CASSSRPQGGYYGYTF
TRBV6-6	many	TRBJ1-5	.	TGTGCCAGCAGGCGTCGCGGGGGGCAGCCCCAGCATTTT	CASRRRGGQPQHF
TRBV19	.	TRBJ2-1	TRBD2	TGTGCCAGTAGTGTAGGTGGCGGGGGAAGGGATGAGCAGTTCTTC	CASSVGGGGRDEQFF
TRBV7-8	.	TRBJ1-2	TRBD1	TGTGCCAGCAGCGAACAGGGGGCTGGTGGCTACACCTTC	CASSEQGAGGYTF
TRBV7-7	medium-sized	TRBJ2-2	.	TGTGCTAGCAGCTCGGACGTGGCCGGGGAGCTGTTTTTT	CASSSDVAGELFF
TRBV19	many	TRBJ2-1	TRBD1	TGTGCCAGTAGTACGGTCCCGGGACAGGGTATTGAGCAGTTCTTC	CASSTVPGQGIEQFF
TRBV5-1	many	TRBJ2-7	TRBD1	TGCGCCAGCAGCCCCTACAGTACAGGGGCCTACGAGCAGTACTTC	CASSPYSTGAYEQYF
TRBV7-3	many	TRBJ1-2	TRBD1	TGTGCCAGTAGCTTACAGGGACAGGGATACGGCTACACCTTC	CASSLQGQGYGYTF
TRBV11-3	many	TRBJ2-7	.	TGTGCCAGCAGCCCTAGGGGATTTGTCGGCGAGCAGTACTTC	CASSPRGFVGEQYF
TRBV19	many	TRBJ2-1	TRBD1	TGTGCCAGTAGTACCGGACAGGGAAGTAACAATGAGCAGTTCTTC	CASSTGQGSNNEQFF
TRBV6-2/TRBV6-3	.	TRBJ1-4	.	TGTGCCAGCGGTAAGTGGACGGCAAGGCCTAATGAAAAACTGTTTTTT	CASGKWTARPNEKLFF
TRBV9	.	TRBJ2-2	.	TGTGCCAGCAGCACCCGGGTGGACACCGAGGAGCCGTTTTTT	CASSTRVDTEEPFF
TRBV7-9	many	TRBJ2-5	TRBD1	TGTGCCAGCAGCTTAATGTCAGGGGGAGAGACCCAGTACTTC	CASSLMSGGETQYF
TRBV9	many	TRBJ1-3	.	TGTGCCAGCAGCGTAGGGCCAGGGTCCGTCTCTGGAAACACCATATATTTT	CASSVGPGSVSGNTIYF
TRBV4-2	.	TRBJ2-2	TRBD1	TGTGCCAGCAGACGACAGGGGGCTGGTACCGGGGAGCTGTTTTTT	CASRRQGAGTGELFF
TRBV6-2/TRBV6-3	few	TRBJ2-7	.	TGTGCCAGCAGTCACTCCGCCTACGAGCAGTACTTC	CASSHSAYEQYF
TRBV19	.	TRBJ1-2	.	TGTGCCTTGGGGGATGGCTACACCTTC	CALGDGYTF
TRBV25-1	.	TRBJ1-1	.	TGTGCCAGCAAACGACAAGAAGACACTGAAGCTTTCTTT	CASKRQEDTEAFF
TRBV9	many	TRBJ2-1	.	TGTGCCAGCAGCCCAAGAGACAGCGCTTACAATGAGCAGTTCTTC	CASSPRDSAYNEQFF
TRBV7-9	many	TRBJ2-1	.	TGTGCCAGCAGCTTGTCGGCAGGGCTTAATGAGCAGTTCTTC	CASSLSAGLNEQFF
TRBV4-3	many	TRBJ1-5	.	TGCGCCAGCAGCCAAAACAGTAAGCCAGGGGCCGGTCAGCCCCAGCATTTT	CASSQNSKPGAGQPQHF
TRBV5-1	.	TRBJ1-6	.	TGCGCCAGCAGCTTGGCCAGGGGAGGGCCGTCGTCACCCCTCCACTTT	CASSLARGGPSSPLHF
TRBV12-3/TRBV12-4	.	TRBJ2-5	TRBD1	TGTGCCAGCAGTGGCGGACAGGGCCGTGACCAAGAGACCCAGTACTTC	CASSGGQGRDQETQYF
TRBV7-9	.	TRBJ2-7	TRBD1	TGTGCCAGCAGCTCCTCCGGGACAGAAAACTACGAGCAGTACTTC	CASSSSGTENYEQYF